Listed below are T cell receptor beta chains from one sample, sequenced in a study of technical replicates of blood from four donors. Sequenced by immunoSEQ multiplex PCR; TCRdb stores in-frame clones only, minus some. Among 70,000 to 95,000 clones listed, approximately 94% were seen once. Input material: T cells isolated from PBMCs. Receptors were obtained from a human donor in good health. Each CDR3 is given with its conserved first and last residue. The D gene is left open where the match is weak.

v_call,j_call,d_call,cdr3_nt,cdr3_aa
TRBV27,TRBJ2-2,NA,TGTGCCAGCAGCGTAGATATGAACACCGGGGAGCTGTTTTTT,CASSVDMNTGELFF
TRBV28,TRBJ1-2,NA,TGTGCCAGCACTTCAGAGCGCTATGGCTACACCTTC,CASTSERYGYTF
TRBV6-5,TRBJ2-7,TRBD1,TGTGCCAGCAGTCAGGACAGGGGCGAGCAGTACTTC,CASSQDRGEQYF
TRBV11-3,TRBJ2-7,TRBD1,TGTGCCAGCAGCGAAAACCGGGACAGGGAATACGAGCAGTACTTC,CASSENRDREYEQYF
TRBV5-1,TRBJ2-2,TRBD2,TGCGCCAGCAGCTCTGGGACTAGCTGGGGGGAGCTGTTTTTT,CASSSGTSWGELFF
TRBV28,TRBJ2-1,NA,TGTGCCAGCAGTTTAAGTGTGGTCAGGTTCTTC,CASSLSVVRFF
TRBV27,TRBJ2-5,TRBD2,TGTGCCAGCAGTTTACGTTCGGGACTAGCGGAAGAGACCCAGTACTTC,CASSLRSGLAEETQYF
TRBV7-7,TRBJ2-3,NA,TGTGCCAGCAGCTTAGGCCTAGGATCAACAGATACGCAGTATTTT,CASSLGLGSTDTQYF
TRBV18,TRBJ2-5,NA,TGTGCCAGCTCACCAGGGTCTCGCCAGGGTGCGGCCCAGTACTTC,CASSPGSRQGAAQYF
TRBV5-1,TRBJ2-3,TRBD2,TGCGCCAGCAGCCCCGGACTAGATGGCGGCACAGATACGCAGTATTTT,CASSPGLDGGTDTQYF
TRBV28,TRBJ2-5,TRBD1,TGTGCCAGCAGTTTCCCCGGGACAGCCTCAAAAGAGACCCAGTACTTC,CASSFPGTASKETQYF
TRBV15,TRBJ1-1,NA,TGTGCCATCCTGAGAAGGGGTATTAACACTGAAGCTTTCTTT,CAILRRGINTEAFF
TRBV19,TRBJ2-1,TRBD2,TGTGCCAGTAGTATTTGGGGCGGGGGATACAATGAGCAGTTCTTC,CASSIWGGGYNEQFF